This T cell receptor (beta chain) was found in a study of cytomegalovirus exposure and HLA in healthy donors. This table comes from immunoSEQ multiplex PCR, and its TCRdb copy is limited to in-frame clones, with some not included. The table has under 100,000 clones, 95% to 98% seen once. The CDR3 length is 12 residues. CDR1 MDHEN and CDR2 SYDVKM come from the germline V gene. Trimming pared 6 bases from V and 10 bases from J, leaving 12 bases between. The TCR comes from a young man in good health and CMV-seronegative. The material sequenced was PBMCs. The rearrangement uses TRBV28 and TRBJ2-2, with D unclear. The CDR3 sequence is CASSQAWMELFF. CDR3 coding DNA: TGTGCCAGCAGCCAGGCCTGGATGGAGCTGTTTTTT.